A selection of T cell receptor beta chains follows, all from one sample in a study of response to subunit inactivated influenza vaccine. Using its own MiXCR run on the RT-PCR reads, TCRdb lists one record per CDR3 protein. Found here are under 950,000 distinct CDR3 sequences, approximately 21% of them singletons; the top ten hold roughly 10%. The sample here was PBMCs from blood, taken around 5 days after vaccination. These receptors originate from a man between 45 and 60 years old who received an inactivated influenza vaccine. Each CDR3 is given with its conserved first and last residue. The order of the fields is CDR3 protein, V gene, J gene.

CDR3: CASSVTGGVTEAFF
V: TRBV5-1
J: TRBJ1-1

CDR3: CSARVAAGSQETQYF
V: TRBV20-1
J: TRBJ2-5

CDR3: CASSLGGIPYEQYF
V: TRBV7-8
J: TRBJ2-7

CDR3: CASSSQGPLEQYF
V: TRBV6-6
J: TRBJ2-7

CDR3: CASSPGSYYEQYF
V: TRBV2
J: TRBJ2-7

CDR3: CSGAIAGELFF
V: TRBV29-1
J: TRBJ2-2

CDR3: CASSVVPGRGSEQYF
V: TRBV9
J: TRBJ2-7

CDR3: CASSVTPGTEQETQYF
V: TRBV9
J: TRBJ2-5

CDR3: CSASGGIPKNYGYTF
V: TRBV20-1
J: TRBJ1-2

CDR3: CASRMQQVPTYEQYF
V: TRBV28
J: TRBJ2-7

CDR3: CASSPGLGANPYNEQFF
V: TRBV12-3/TRBV12-4
J: TRBJ2-1

CDR3: CSTNEGARETQYF
V: TRBV20-1
J: TRBJ2-5

CDR3: CASLSEYNEQFF
V: TRBV7-9
J: TRBJ2-1

CDR3: CASSLLRGRFSSEAFF
V: TRBV5-6
J: TRBJ1-1

CDR3: CASSLDLGSLGEQFF
V: TRBV5-6
J: TRBJ2-1

CDR3: CASSSRTGKIDTQYF
V: TRBV7-2
J: TRBJ2-3

CDR3: CASSSRVGETQYF
V: TRBV7-2
J: TRBJ2-5

CDR3: CASSLELAGGELFF
V: TRBV7-3
J: TRBJ2-2

CDR3: CASSQDLNSYEQYF
V: TRBV4-3
J: TRBJ2-7

CDR3: CASSQDGGNRGSSYNEQFF
V: TRBV4-3
J: TRBJ2-1

CDR3: CASSKGVNTEAFF
V: TRBV5-1
J: TRBJ1-1

CDR3: CSADTSTDTQYF
V: TRBV20-1
J: TRBJ2-3